Listed below are T cell receptor beta chains from one sample, sequenced in a study of T cell responses to AZD1222 COVID-19 vaccine. TCRdb's table, derived via immunoSEQ multiplex PCR, lists solely in-frame clones and lacks some. Its clone listing holds about 140,000 clones. Material: peripheral blood. The receptors originated from an adult in good health. Each CDR3 is given with its conserved first and last residue. D genes are given only for firm matches.

>TRBV7-2|TRBJ1-1|.
TGTGCCAGCAGCTTAGAGGCCACGGACACTGAAGCTTTCTTT
CASSLEATDTEAFF
>TRBV7-2|TRBJ1-5|.
TGTGCCAGCAGCGGGGGAATTGGCAATCAGCCCCAGCATTTT
CASSGGIGNQPQHF
>TRBV7-8|TRBJ1-1|.
TGTGCCAGCAGCTTAGGGGGCGGGGGCAACACTGAAGCTTTCTTT
CASSLGGGGNTEAFF
>TRBV6-1|TRBJ2-5|.
TGTGCCAGCAGTGAAGATCTTCGGGACGCCGCGCAAGAGACCCAGTACTTC
CASSEDLRDAAQETQYF
>TRBV7-8|TRBJ1-2|.
TGTGCCAGCAGCTTGAGGGGGGACCCTAACTATGGCTACACCTTC
CASSLRGDPNYGYTF
>TRBV5-6|TRBJ1-4|.
TGTGCCAGCAGCGATCGACTAGCGGGGGACAATGAAAAACTGTTTTTT
CASSDRLAGDNEKLFF
>TRBV11-2|TRBJ1-6|TRBD1
TGTGCCAGCAGCCACCAGACAGGGTTGAATTCACCCCTCCACTTT
CASSHQTGLNSPLHF
>TRBV5-6|TRBJ1-1|TRBD1
TGTGCCAGCAGCCCAAGTCCCGGGACAGGGGGCACTGAAGCTTTCTTT
CASSPSPGTGGTEAFF
>TRBV5-1|TRBJ2-7|TRBD1
TGCGCCAGCAGCTTGGGGGACAGCCCTACCTACGAGCAGTACTTC
CASSLGDSPTYEQYF
>TRBV18|TRBJ2-7|TRBD1
TGTGCCAGCTCACCGGACAGGACCTACGAGCAGTACTTC
CASSPDRTYEQYF
>TRBV9|TRBJ2-1|TRBD2
TGTGCCAGCAGCAAAAGCGGGGGGGCCGCTGAGCAGTTCTTC
CASSKSGGAAEQFF
>TRBV3-1/TRBV3-2|TRBJ1-4|.
TGTGCCAGCAGCCAAGCAAGGGAAAAACTGTTTTTT
CASSQAREKLFF
>TRBV6-5|TRBJ1-2|TRBD1
TGTGCCAGCAGTTACTCGAGGGACAGGGGGGAATACACCTTC
CASSYSRDRGEYTF
>TRBV5-1|TRBJ2-2|TRBD1
TGCGCCAGCAGCTTGGAGGGACAGGCTGTTACCGGGGAGCTGTTTTTT
CASSLEGQAVTGELFF
>TRBV7-7|TRBJ1-5|TRBD1
TGTGCCAGCAGCTTATCCCCCCCGGACAGGGGGAATCAGCCCCAGCATTTT
CASSLSPPDRGNQPQHF
>TRBV7-8|TRBJ1-2|.
TGTGCCAGCAGCTTAGTCACCGACTATGGCTACACCTTC
CASSLVTDYGYTF
>TRBV4-3|TRBJ2-2|TRBD2
TGCGCCAGCAGCCAAGATCCGACGGGAGGGGTGTACACCGGGGAGCTGTTTTTT
CASSQDPTGGVYTGELFF
>TRBV18|TRBJ2-1|TRBD1
TGTGCCAGCTCAACGAGGGACAGGGGGACAAGGGATGAGCAGTTCTTC
CASSTRDRGTRDEQFF
>TRBV3-1/TRBV3-2|TRBJ1-6|.
TGTGCCAGCAGCTCCACCGGGGGTGACGGATCACCCCTCCACTTT
CASSSTGGDGSPLHF
>TRBV11-3|TRBJ2-7|.
TGTGCCAGCAGCTTAAACAGGACAGAGGCCTACGAGCAGTACTTC
CASSLNRTEAYEQYF
>TRBV12-3/TRBV12-4|TRBJ1-1|.
TGTGCCAGCAGTTTATGGCCGAACACTGAAGCTTTCTTT
CASSLWPNTEAFF
>TRBV19|TRBJ1-5|.
TGTGCCAGTAGCCGGGGAGTAGGTCAGCCCCAGCATTTT
CASSRGVGQPQHF
>TRBV7-2|TRBJ1-2|.
TGTGCCAGCAGCCAGACAGGCCCTAACTATGGCTACACCTTC
CASSQTGPNYGYTF
>TRBV18|TRBJ1-3|.
TGTGCCAGCTCACCCGGCCACCCTGCCTCTGGAAACACCATATATTTT
CASSPGHPASGNTIYF
>TRBV18|TRBJ1-5|.
TGTGCCAGCTCACGAGGCCAGGACAGCAATCAGCCCCAGCATTTT
CASSRGQDSNQPQHF
>TRBV21-1|TRBJ1-1|.
TGTGCCAGCAGCAAAGGGACAGCCGCCGAGGGGAACACTGAAGCTTTCTTT
CASSKGTAAEGNTEAFF
>TRBV18|TRBJ2-1|TRBD1
TGTGCCAGCTCACAAAGACAGGGATCCTACAATGAGCAGTTCTTC
CASSQRQGSYNEQFF
>TRBV19|TRBJ2-2|.
TGTGCCAGTAGTATTGGGCACACCGGGGAGCTGTTTTTT
CASSIGHTGELFF
>TRBV30|TRBJ1-3|.
TGTGCCTGGACTGTCTCTGGAAACACCATATATTTT
CAWTVSGNTIYF
>TRBV6-4|TRBJ2-3|TRBD1
TGTGCCAGCAGTGCCACAGGGGAAGCAGATACGCAGTATTTT
CASSATGEADTQYF
>TRBV2|TRBJ1-5|.
TGTGCCAGCAGTGAATCTGGGGGGGGATATCAGCCCCAGCATTTT
CASSESGGGYQPQHF
>TRBV5-4|TRBJ1-4|.
TGTGCCAGCAGCTCCGATAGGGATGGTGAAAAACTGTTTTTT
CASSSDRDGEKLFF
>TRBV19|TRBJ1-4|.
TGTGCCAGTAGCCAGGAGGTCCAGGGTGAAAAACTGTTTTTT
CASSQEVQGEKLFF
>TRBV19|TRBJ1-2|.
TGTGCCAGTAGTATAGGTTGGGGTGAGGTCTACGTTTACACCTTC
CASSIGWGEVYVYTF
>TRBV3-1/TRBV3-2|TRBJ1-1|.
TGTGCCAGCAGCCAAAGAGGGGCCACTGAAGCTTTCTTT
CASSQRGATEAFF
>TRBV18|TRBJ2-2|.
TGTGCCAGCTCACCGTCGGTCCGTGCCGGTGGGGGGGAGCTGTTTTTT
CASSPSVRAGGGELFF
>TRBV6-6|TRBJ1-1|.
TGTGCCAGCAGTTACTCGAGAGGGCCTGAAGCTTTCTTT
CASSYSRGPEAFF
>TRBV19|TRBJ1-2|.
TGTGCCAGTAGTATGGGCCTCCGGACGGTTAACTATGGCTACACCTTC
CASSMGLRTVNYGYTF
>TRBV6-5|TRBJ2-2|.
TGTGCCAGCAGTTACCTGGGACCCAACACCGGGGAGCTGTTTTTT
CASSYLGPNTGELFF
>TRBV27|TRBJ2-7|TRBD1
TGTGCCAGCAGTTTATTTGGGACAGGGGCCCACGAGCAGTACTTC
CASSLFGTGAHEQYF
>TRBV18|TRBJ1-5|.
TGTGCCAGCTCACCCCAGGGAGGGGGCAATCAGCCCCAGCATTTT
CASSPQGGGNQPQHF
>TRBV5-1|TRBJ2-1|.
TGCGCCAGCAGCTTGGACTTCCCCTACAATGAGCAGTTCTTC
CASSLDFPYNEQFF
>TRBV11-2|TRBJ1-1|.
TGTGCCAGCAGCCCAGAGCGACAGCGTGAAGCTTTCTTT
CASSPERQREAFF
>TRBV5-1|TRBJ1-2|.
TGCGCCAGCAGCGGGAGGTCCCCTTCGCTGTATGGCTACACCTTC
CASSGRSPSLYGYTF
>TRBV11-2|TRBJ1-2|.
TGTGCCAGCAGCTTAGTAGGACAGAACTATGGCTACACCTTC
CASSLVGQNYGYTF
>TRBV12-3/TRBV12-4|TRBJ1-6|TRBD1
TGTGCCAGCAGTTGGGACAGTAATTCACCCCTCCACTTT
CASSWDSNSPLHF
>TRBV5-6|TRBJ1-3|.
TGTGCCAGCAGCTTGAGTCATACGGGAGCTGGAAACACCATATATTTT
CASSLSHTGAGNTIYF
>TRBV7-9|TRBJ2-5|.
TGTGCCAGCAGCCCCTGGAGGGGCCAACCCCAAGAGACCCAGTACTTC
CASSPWRGQPQETQYF